In this sample, the clone carrying this T cell receptor (beta chain) turned up a few times. The target antigen is unknown. This may stem from a read error, because a much larger clone lies one nucleotide away. TCRdb reanalysed the PCR reads using MiXCR and keeps one entry per CDR3 protein. The sample consists of 63,000 or so distinct CDR3 sequences, around 17% of them appearing once. The V gene's germline CDR1 is GTSNPN and CDR2 SVGIG (reference sequence). The CDR3 has 14 amino acids. This record belongs to a study of molecular identifiers for immune sequencing clone quantification. General study findings and limits: More than 99% of effector molecules, versus under 1% of naive-cell molecules, belonged to clones above 20 RNA copies.

What was sequenced was naive CD8+ T cells from blood, with Jurkat cell RNA spiked in. Subset indicated: FACS-sorted CD8+CD4-CCR7+CD45RA+ naive T cells. The sequence derives from a human donor in good health. Some libraries in this study had Jurkat cell RNA spiked in. The chain carries TRBV30 and TRBJ1-1, with TRBD1 matching 7 bases. CDR3 region: CAWSPLTGNAEAFF. DNA for the CDR3: TGTGCCTGGAGTCCATTGACAGGGAACGCTGAAGCTTTCTTT.